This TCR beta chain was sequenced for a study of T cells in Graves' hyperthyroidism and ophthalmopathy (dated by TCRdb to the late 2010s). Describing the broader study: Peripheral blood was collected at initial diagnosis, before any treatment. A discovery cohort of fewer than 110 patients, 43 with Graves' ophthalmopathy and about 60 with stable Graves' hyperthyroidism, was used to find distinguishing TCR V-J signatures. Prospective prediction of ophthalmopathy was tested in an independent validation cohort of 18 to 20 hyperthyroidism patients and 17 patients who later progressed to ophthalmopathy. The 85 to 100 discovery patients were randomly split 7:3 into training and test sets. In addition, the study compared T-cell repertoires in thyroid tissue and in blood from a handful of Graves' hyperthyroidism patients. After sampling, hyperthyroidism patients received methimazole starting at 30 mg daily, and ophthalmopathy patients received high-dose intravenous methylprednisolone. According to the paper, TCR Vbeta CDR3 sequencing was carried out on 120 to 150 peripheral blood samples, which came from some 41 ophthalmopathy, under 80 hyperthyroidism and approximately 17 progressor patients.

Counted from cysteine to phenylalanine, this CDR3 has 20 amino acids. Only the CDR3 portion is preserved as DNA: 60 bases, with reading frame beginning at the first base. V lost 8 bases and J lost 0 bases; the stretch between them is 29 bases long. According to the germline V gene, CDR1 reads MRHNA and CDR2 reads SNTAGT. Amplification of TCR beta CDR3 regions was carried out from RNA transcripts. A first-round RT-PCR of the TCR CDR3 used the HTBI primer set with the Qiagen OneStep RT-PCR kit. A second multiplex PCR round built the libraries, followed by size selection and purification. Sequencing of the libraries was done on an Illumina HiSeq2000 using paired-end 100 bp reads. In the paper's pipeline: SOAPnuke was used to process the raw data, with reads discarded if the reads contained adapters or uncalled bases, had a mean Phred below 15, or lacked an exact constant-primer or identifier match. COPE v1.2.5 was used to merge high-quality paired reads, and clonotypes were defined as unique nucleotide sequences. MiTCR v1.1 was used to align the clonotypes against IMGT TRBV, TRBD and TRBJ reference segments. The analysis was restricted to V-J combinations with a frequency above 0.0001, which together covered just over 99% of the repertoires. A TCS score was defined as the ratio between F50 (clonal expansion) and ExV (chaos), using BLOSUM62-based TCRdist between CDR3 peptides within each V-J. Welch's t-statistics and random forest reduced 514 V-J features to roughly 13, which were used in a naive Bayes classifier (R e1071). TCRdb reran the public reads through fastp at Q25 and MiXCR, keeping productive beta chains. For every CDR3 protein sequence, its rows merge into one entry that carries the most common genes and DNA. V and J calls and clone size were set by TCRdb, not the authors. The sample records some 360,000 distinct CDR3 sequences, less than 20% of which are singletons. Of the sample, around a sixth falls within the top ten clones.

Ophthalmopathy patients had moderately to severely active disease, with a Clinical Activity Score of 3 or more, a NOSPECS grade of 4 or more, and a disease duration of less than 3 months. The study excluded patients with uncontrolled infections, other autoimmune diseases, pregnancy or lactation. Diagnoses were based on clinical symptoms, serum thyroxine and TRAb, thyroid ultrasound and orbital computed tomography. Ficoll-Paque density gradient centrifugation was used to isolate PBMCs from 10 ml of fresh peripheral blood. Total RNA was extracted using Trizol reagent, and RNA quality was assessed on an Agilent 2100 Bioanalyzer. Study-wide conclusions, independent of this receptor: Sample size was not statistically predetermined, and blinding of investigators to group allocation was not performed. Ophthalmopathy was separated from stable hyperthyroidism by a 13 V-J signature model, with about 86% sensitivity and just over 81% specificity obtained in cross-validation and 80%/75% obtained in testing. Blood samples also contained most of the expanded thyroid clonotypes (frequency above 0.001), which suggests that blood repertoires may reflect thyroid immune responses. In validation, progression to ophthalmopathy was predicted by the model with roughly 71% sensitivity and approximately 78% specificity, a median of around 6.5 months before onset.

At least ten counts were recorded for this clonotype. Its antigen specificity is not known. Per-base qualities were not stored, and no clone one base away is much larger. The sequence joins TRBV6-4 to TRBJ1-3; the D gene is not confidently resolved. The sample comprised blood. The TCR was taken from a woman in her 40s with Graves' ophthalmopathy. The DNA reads TGTGCCAGCGGCCTGTTTCAGGAGTGGCAAACACCCCACTCTGGAAACACCATATATTTT. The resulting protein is CASGLFQEWQTPHSGNTIYF.